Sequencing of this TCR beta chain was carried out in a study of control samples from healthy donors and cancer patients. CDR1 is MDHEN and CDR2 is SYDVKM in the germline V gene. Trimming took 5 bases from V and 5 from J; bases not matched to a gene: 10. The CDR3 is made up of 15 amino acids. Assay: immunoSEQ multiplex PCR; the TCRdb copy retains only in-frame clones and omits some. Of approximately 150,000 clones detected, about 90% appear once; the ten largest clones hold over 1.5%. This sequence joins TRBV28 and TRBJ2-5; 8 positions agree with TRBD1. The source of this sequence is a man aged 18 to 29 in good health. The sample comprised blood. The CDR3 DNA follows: TGTGCCAGCAGTCCCAGGACAGGGTGGATGGAGACCCAGTACTTC. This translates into CASSPRTGWMETQYF.